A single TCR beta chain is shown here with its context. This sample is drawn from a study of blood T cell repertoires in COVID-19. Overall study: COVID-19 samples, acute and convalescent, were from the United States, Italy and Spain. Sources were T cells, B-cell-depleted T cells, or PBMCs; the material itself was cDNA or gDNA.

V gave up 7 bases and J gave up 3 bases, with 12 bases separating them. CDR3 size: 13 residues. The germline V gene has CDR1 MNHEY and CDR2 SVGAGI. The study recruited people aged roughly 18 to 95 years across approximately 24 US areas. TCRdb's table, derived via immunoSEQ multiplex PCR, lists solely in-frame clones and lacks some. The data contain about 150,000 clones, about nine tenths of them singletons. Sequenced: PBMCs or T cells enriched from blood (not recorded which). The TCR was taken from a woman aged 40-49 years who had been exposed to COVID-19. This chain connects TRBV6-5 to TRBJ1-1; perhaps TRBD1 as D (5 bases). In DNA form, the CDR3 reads TGTGCCAGCAATCAACAGGTATACACTGAAGCTTTCTTT. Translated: CASNQQVYTEAFF.